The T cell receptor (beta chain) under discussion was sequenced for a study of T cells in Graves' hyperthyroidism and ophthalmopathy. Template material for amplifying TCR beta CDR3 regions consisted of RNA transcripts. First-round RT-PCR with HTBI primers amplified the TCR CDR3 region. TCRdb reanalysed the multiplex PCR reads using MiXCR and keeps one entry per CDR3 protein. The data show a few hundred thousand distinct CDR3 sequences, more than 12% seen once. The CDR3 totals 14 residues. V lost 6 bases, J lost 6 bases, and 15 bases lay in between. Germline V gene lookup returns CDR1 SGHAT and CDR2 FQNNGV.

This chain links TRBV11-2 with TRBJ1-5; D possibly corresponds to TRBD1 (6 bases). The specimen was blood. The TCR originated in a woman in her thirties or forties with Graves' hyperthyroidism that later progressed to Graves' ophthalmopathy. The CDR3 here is CASSHGGAGQPQHF. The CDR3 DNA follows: TGTGCCAGCAGTCATGGGGGGGCGGGTCAGCCCCAGCATTTT.